This T cell receptor beta chain was captured in a study of T cell responses to AZD1222 COVID-19 vaccine. The method was immunoSEQ multiplex PCR; TCRdb's version includes in-frame clones alone and lacks a portion of them. The sample holds approximately 150,000 clones; under 95% are singletons and the top ten take roughly 5%. In germline, CDR1 is MGHDK, CDR2 SYGVNS. After removal of 5 bases from V and 5 bases from J, the junction contained 9 bases not matched to a gene. The CDR3 contains 17 residues. This sequence was found in an adult who received the AZD1222 COVID-19 vaccine. This chain connects TRBV25-1 to TRBJ1-4; TRBD1 matches 12 bases. The sample here was peripheral blood, taken 28 days after the second AZD1222 dose. The CDR3 nucleotides are TGTGCCAGCAGTCCGGGACAGGGGGCAATGGGGAATGAAAAACTGTTTTTT. It encodes CASSPGQGAMGNEKLFF. Supplemented by reference TRBV25-1 and TRBJ1-4, the full variable domain reads EADIYQTPRYLVIGTGKKITLECSQTMGHDKMYWYQQDPGMELHLIHYSYGVNSTEKGDLSSESTVSRIRTEHFPLTLESARPSHTSQYLCASSPGQGAMGNEKLFFGSGTQLSVL.